The 23 T cell receptor beta chains in this list originate from one sample, sequenced in a study of tumor-infiltrating lymphocytes in primary liver carcinoma. Scientists recovered RNA and DNA together from around 20-30 mg of unsorted bulk tissue. From approximately 0.5 ug of total RNA, TCR beta-specific cDNA was reverse-transcribed using a constant-region primer. Generation of the TCR beta libraries relied on three nested multiplex PCR rounds using slightly modified ARM-PCR. TRBV1-TRBV30 forward primers paired with a C-beta reverse primer were used in the first two PCR rounds, which ran around 10 cycles each. TCRdb independently ran MiXCR on the multiplex PCR reads; one entry per CDR3 protein. The table records approximately 54,000 distinct CDR3 sequences, 70% to 75% of them present only once. Sequenced material: liver tumor tissue from sampling region 2. Regarding subset: tumor region T2, inferior pole. The receptor source for this set is a man aged 35-49 years with primary liver carcinoma and hepatitis B virus infection.

Of note for this clonotype: An end of the junction differs from the germline gene, which may be a read error. The chain recombines TRBV6-6 with TRBJ2-1; D unclear. Germline-derived CDR1 and CDR2 are MNHNY and SVGAGI (reference sequence). The CDR3 runs 13 residues. The CDR3 here is CASSRTEYNEQSF. The CDR3, as DNA: TGTGCCAGCAGCCGGACGGAGTATAATGAGCAGTCCTTC.

This clonotype showed up just once. The CDR3 does not close with the conserved phenylalanine or tryptophan, likely indicating a read error. This sequence joins TRBV29-1 and TRBJ2-1, with TRBD2 matching 11 bases. The CDR3 sequence is 13 residues long. Germline values: CDR1 SQVTM, CDR2 ANQGSEA. CDR3: CSGLGLADNKQFY. The CDR3, as DNA: TGCAGCGGTCTGGGACTAGCGGACAATAAGCAGTTCTAC.

Turning to this clonotype: An end of the junction differs from the germline gene, which may be a read error. The chain is built from TRBV6-1 and TRBJ2-4; TRBD1 matches at 11 bases. CDR3 length: 15 residues. The V gene's germline CDR1 is MNHNS and CDR2 SASEGT. The CDR3: CATSEVGQGANIQYF. DNA for the CDR3: TGTGCCACCAGTGAAGTAGGACAGGGGGCTAACATTCAGTACTTC.

Notes on this clonotype: Lacking the conserved final phenylalanine or tryptophan, this CDR3 likely reflects a read error. V usage is TRBV6-1 and J usage is TRBJ2-3, with D maybe TRBD2 (5 bases). The CDR3 runs 16 residues. Germline V gives CDR1 MNHNS, CDR2 SASEGT. For the CDR3, the DNA is TGTTCAAGCAGTCAATTAGCGTGTTTAACCACAGATACGCAGTATTCT. Protein product: CSSSQLACLTTDTQYS.

The chain links TRBV11-2 to TRBJ2-6; TRBD2 is a possible D gene (5 bases). This CDR3 region has 15 residues. The ends were cut back, 5 bases at V and 4 bases at J, with 12 bases in the middle. Germline assignment: CDR1 SGHAT and CDR2 FQNNGV. CDR3 DNA sequence: TGTGCCAGCAGCAGTGGACTCTCCGGGGCCAACGTCCTGACTTTC. This codes for CASSSGLSGANVLTF.

In its sample, this clonotype was seen a few times. V and J are TRBV9 and TRBJ2-6; TRBD2 aligns across 8 bases. V trimming: 3 bases; J trimming: 0 bases; junction bases outside the gene matches: 8. The CDR3 is 18 residues long. Germline V gives CDR1 SGDLS, CDR2 YYNGEE. CDR3: CASSAPAGVDSGANVLTF. In nucleotides, the CDR3 is TGTGCCAGCAGCGCCCCAGCGGGAGTCGACTCTGGGGCCAACGTCCTGACTTTC.

A word on this clonotype: The CDR3 end shows no conserved phenylalanine or tryptophan, and so a read error is likely. This sequence joins TRBV7-9 and TRBJ2-5; D might be TRBD1 or TRBD2, each matching 6 bases. Germline CDR1 is SEHNR and CDR2 is FQNEAQ (reference sequence). V lost 2 bases to trimming and J lost 5 bases, with 24 bases between them. The CDR3 runs to 18 residues. CDR3 region: CASSLLGALTSFGETQYL. DNA for the CDR3: TGTGCCAGCAGCTTACTGGGGGCCCTTACTAGCTTTGGGGAGACCCAGTACCTC.

This clonotype has ten or more counts. This chain connects TRBV10-1 to TRBJ2-2, with a possible D match to TRBD2 (6 bases). V dropped 3 bases and J dropped 0 bases, with 8 bases sitting between them. The V gene's germline CDR1 is WNHNN and CDR2 SYGVQD (reference sequence). This CDR3 is 15 amino acids long. The CDR3 reads CASSEGGTNTGELFF. The CDR3 coding sequence is TGCGCCAGCAGTGAAGGCGGGACGAACACCGGGGAGCTGTTTTTT.

As concerns this clonotype: A much more abundant neighbour one base away suggests this may be a read error. The chain links TRBV28 to TRBJ2-5, with 9 nucleotides matching TRBD2. CDR1 is MDHEN and CDR2 is SYDVKM in the germline V gene. The CDR3 extends over 14 amino acids. The CDR3 sequence is CASRGAGGQEAQYF. The CDR3 DNA reads TGTGCCAGCAGGGGAGCGGGGGGACAAGAGGCCCAGTACTTC.

V usage is TRBV5-6 and J usage is TRBJ1-2; TRBD1 aligns across 8 bases. The germline gives CDR1 SGHDT, CDR2 YYEEEE. This CDR3 is built from 16 residues. With V trimmed by 6 bases and J by 7 bases, 17 bases remained unmatched. CDR3 DNA sequence: TGTGCCAGCAACTTTGAACCGGGACAGGCGTACTTTGGCTACACCTTC. Protein sequence: CASNFEPGQAYFGYTF.

Comment on this clonotype: The junction shows a germline mismatch at one end, possibly a read error. The chain couples TRBV29-1 to TRBJ2-5; the D is unclear. Germline assignment: CDR1 SQVTM and CDR2 ANQGSEA. This CDR3 contains 10 residues. CDR3 DNA: TGTAGCATTGACCAAGAGACCCAGTACTTC. Protein sequence: CSIDQETQYF.

On this clonotype: Likely a read error: the CDR3 ends without its conserved phenylalanine or tryptophan. The chain combines TRBV11-2 with TRBJ2-7; D assignment may be TRBD1 or TRBD2 (5 bases each). Germline CDR1 is SGHAT and CDR2 is FQNNGV. The CDR3 is made up of 13 amino acids. The V end lost 2 bases, the J end lost 7 bases, and 12 bases lay between the germline ends. This CDR3 is CASSLLGAKEQYI. CDR3 sequence (DNA): TGTGCCAGCAGCTTACTCGGGGCGAAAGAGCAGTACATT.

Turning to this clonotype: Mismatch with germline at one junction end may stem from a read error. The chain employs TRBV11-2 and TRBJ2-7; TRBD2 matches 15 bases. The CDR3 extends over 18 amino acids. The V gene's germline CDR1 is SGHAT and CDR2 FQNNGV. CDR3 DNA: TGTGCCATCAGCTTATCTGTCGGACTAGCGGGAGGGGGGTACGAGCAGTACTTC. It encodes CAISLSVGLAGGGYEQYF.

Notes on this clonotype: This CDR3 is missing its conserved last phenylalanine or tryptophan, likely due to a read error. The chain carries TRBV11-2 and TRBJ2-2, with 9 bases aligning to TRBD2. Looked up from germline, CDR1 is SGHAT and CDR2 is FQNNGV. The CDR3 contains 16 residues. The CDR3 loop is CASSLVALAGTGDLFS. The CDR3 coding sequence is TGTGCCAGTAGCTTAGTGGCGCTAGCGGGAACCGGAGACCTGTTTTCT.

Points on this clonotype: The CDR3 does not end in the conserved phenylalanine or tryptophan, so this is likely a read error. The chain couples TRBV12-3 or TRBV12-4 to TRBJ1-2; 8 bases agree with TRBD1. The CDR3 is made up of 15 amino acids. CDR3 region: CASSLRDRPFYGYTL. DNA for the CDR3: TGTGCCAGCAGTTTACGGGACAGGCCCTTCTATGGATACACCCTC.

As for this clonotype: A junction boundary mismatches the germline segment, possibly from a read error. The chain recombines TRBV6-1 with TRBJ2-3; 8 bases agree with TRBD2. Germline V CDR1 and CDR2: MNHNS, SASEGT. This CDR3 has 18 residues. CDR3 sequence: CTSREPASGPYSTDTQYF. CDR3 nucleotides: TGTACCAGCAGAGAACCAGCTAGCGGGCCGTATAGCACAGATACGCAATATTTT.

A remark on this clonotype: This is likely a read error, given that the CDR3 carries no conserved phenylalanine or tryptophan at its end. The chain carries TRBV5-1 and TRBJ2-5; TRBD2 might be the D (6 bases). V was trimmed by 0 bases and J by 5 bases, leaving 11 bases between them. The germline V gene encodes CDR1 SGHRS and CDR2 YFSETQ. The CDR3 is 14 residues long. The CDR3 is CASSLVGGNETQYL. CDR3 sequence (DNA): TGCGCCAGCAGCTTGGTCGGCGGGAACGAGACCCAGTACCTC.

About this clonotype itself: The junction shows a germline mismatch at one end, possibly a read error. The chain employs TRBV19 and TRBJ2-2; TRBD1 might be the D (5 bases). The CDR3 spans 15 residues. The germline gives CDR1 LNHDA, CDR2 SQIVND (reference sequence). The DNA for the CDR3 is TGTGCCAGTAGCTACTCAGGGAAGAACACCGAGGAGCTGTTTTTT. The encoded protein is CASSYSGKNTEELFF.

This clonotype is categorized as large. This chain uses TRBV11-2 with TRBJ2-7; the D gene is possibly TRBD2 (5 bases). Trimming pared 7 bases from V and 3 bases from J, leaving 19 bases between. Germline V gene sequence: CDR1 SGHAT, CDR2 FQNNGV. The CDR3 covers 15 residues. The CDR3, as DNA: TGTGCCAGCACCCCCTTGGAAGCGGCCCACTACGAGCAGTACTTC. Encoded protein: CASTPLEAAHYEQYF.

A word on this clonotype: Lacking the conserved final phenylalanine or tryptophan, this CDR3 likely reflects a read error. CDR3 bases: TGTGTCAGCAGCTACAATCCGTACGAGCAGTACTCC. This translates into CVSSYNPYEQYS. The rearrangement joins TRBV6-2 or TRBV6-3 to TRBJ2-7; D remains unclear. Germline V gene sequence: CDR1 MNHEY, CDR2 SVGEGT. This CDR3 contains 12 residues.

Concerning this clonotype: A junction end diverges from the germline sequence, so it may reflect a read error. The rearrangement joins TRBV6-1 to TRBJ2-1; TRBD2 agrees at 9 bases. The CDR3 runs 15 residues. Germline V gives CDR1 MNHNS, CDR2 SASEGT. CDR3 DNA sequence: TGTGCCAGCAACGTGGGACTAGCTGAATTCAGTGAGCAGCTCTTC. Its translation: CASNVGLAEFSEQLF.

Comments on this clonotype: Its ends do not fully match the called genes, so a read error is possible. This rearrangement joins TRBV29-1 to TRBJ2-7; 13 nucleotides line up with TRBD2. The CDR3 covers 14 residues. Germline V lookup: CDR1 SQVTM, CDR2 ANQGSEA. CDR3 sequence: CSASGLAGFYEHYF. CDR3 sequence (DNA): TGCAGCGCATCGGGACTAGCGGGATTCTACGAGCACTATTTC.

In the case of this clonotype: Lacking the conserved final phenylalanine or tryptophan, this CDR3 likely reflects a read error. The gene calls are TRBV6-5 and TRBJ2-3; D ambiguous. CDR3 length equals 14 residues. Germline CDR1 is MNHEY and CDR2 is SVGAGI. V was cut by 2 bases and J by 2 bases, with 8 bases left in between. For the CDR3, the DNA is TGTGCCAGCAGTTACCAAACCCCCACAGATACGCAGTATTTG. It codes for CASSYQTPTDTQYL.